This is a list of T cell receptor beta chains from one sample in a study of blood T cell repertoires in COVID-19. The table came from immunoSEQ multiplex PCR; TCRdb's copy has only in-frame clones and leaves some out. The data contain around 100,000 clones, 70% to 90% of them singletons. The sample was peripheral blood. Receptors originate from a woman in her 70s who had recovered from COVID-19. Both conserved end residues are part of each CDR3. The order of the fields is J gene, clone size, V gene, CDR3 length, D gene, CDR3 protein, CDR3 DNA. D genes are given only for firm matches. Clone size is stated in some rows and not others, as once, few, many or a class when expanded.

J gene: TRBJ2-3
clone size: NA
V gene: TRBV4-3
CDR3 length: 14
D gene: NA
CDR3 protein: CASSYQAGGDTQYF
CDR3 DNA: TGCGCCAGCAGTTATCAGGCCGGAGGGGATACGCAGTATTTT

J gene: TRBJ2-5
clone size: NA
V gene: TRBV4-2
CDR3 length: 15
D gene: TRBD2
CDR3 protein: CASSLVAGTQETQYF
CDR3 DNA: TGTGCCAGCAGTTTGGTAGCGGGAACACAAGAGACCCAGTACTTC

J gene: TRBJ2-2
clone size: once
V gene: TRBV6-5
CDR3 length: 12
D gene: NA
CDR3 protein: CASSRVAGELFF
CDR3 DNA: TGTGCCAGCAGCCGGGTCGCCGGGGAGCTGTTTTTT

J gene: TRBJ2-7
clone size: once
V gene: TRBV5-4
CDR3 length: 14
D gene: TRBD2
CDR3 protein: CASSSGLAAYEQYF
CDR3 DNA: TGTGCCAGCAGCTCGGGACTAGCGGCCTACGAGCAGTACTTC

J gene: TRBJ2-7
clone size: NA
V gene: TRBV6-1
CDR3 length: 13
D gene: TRBD2
CDR3 protein: CASSLSGAGEQYF
CDR3 DNA: TGTGCCAGCAGCCTCAGCGGGGCCGGCGAGCAGTACTTC

J gene: TRBJ1-1
clone size: NA
V gene: TRBV6-2/TRBV6-3
CDR3 length: 12
D gene: NA
CDR3 protein: CASSPMNTEAFF
CDR3 DNA: TGTGCCAGCAGCCCCATGAACACTGAAGCTTTCTTT

J gene: TRBJ2-6
clone size: NA
V gene: TRBV6-2/TRBV6-3
CDR3 length: 17
D gene: NA
CDR3 protein: CASSYTGVISGANVLTF
CDR3 DNA: TGTGCCAGCAGTTACACGGGGGTGATCTCTGGGGCCAACGTCCTGACTTTC

J gene: TRBJ2-7
clone size: once
V gene: TRBV6-5
CDR3 length: 12
D gene: NA
CDR3 protein: CASRHDSYEQYF
CDR3 DNA: TGTGCCAGCAGACACGACAGCTACGAGCAGTACTTC

J gene: TRBJ2-3
clone size: NA
V gene: TRBV5-1
CDR3 length: 13
D gene: NA
CDR3 protein: CASSLGAPDTQYF
CDR3 DNA: TGCGCCAGCAGCTTGGGGGCCCCAGATACGCAGTATTTT

J gene: TRBJ1-3
clone size: NA
V gene: TRBV19
CDR3 length: 13
D gene: NA
CDR3 protein: CASSRASGNTIYF
CDR3 DNA: TGTGCCAGTAGTAGGGCTTCTGGAAACACCATATATTTT

J gene: TRBJ1-2
clone size: NA
V gene: TRBV6-5
CDR3 length: 15
D gene: TRBD1
CDR3 protein: CASSYQPSTGYGYTF
CDR3 DNA: TGTGCCAGCAGCTATCAACCATCGACAGGGTATGGCTACACCTTC

J gene: TRBJ1-1
clone size: NA
V gene: TRBV19
CDR3 length: 12
D gene: TRBD1
CDR3 protein: CASSTGQGEAFF
CDR3 DNA: TGTGCCAGTAGTACCGGACAGGGTGAAGCTTTCTTT

J gene: TRBJ2-7
clone size: NA
V gene: TRBV6-2/TRBV6-3
CDR3 length: 13
D gene: TRBD1
CDR3 protein: CASSRDRGYEQYF
CDR3 DNA: TGTGCCAGCAGCAGGGACAGGGGGTACGAGCAGTACTTC

J gene: TRBJ2-3
clone size: NA
V gene: TRBV7-2
CDR3 length: 16
D gene: TRBD2
CDR3 protein: CASSTRTSGGTDTQYF
CDR3 DNA: TGTGCCAGCAGCACCCGGACTAGCGGGGGCACAGATACGCAGTATTTT

J gene: TRBJ2-2
clone size: NA
V gene: TRBV5-1
CDR3 length: 15
D gene: NA
CDR3 protein: CASSLSESNTGELFF
CDR3 DNA: TGCGCCAGCAGCTTGTCGGAGTCAAACACCGGGGAGCTGTTTTTT

J gene: TRBJ1-1
clone size: NA
V gene: TRBV6-2/TRBV6-3
CDR3 length: 14
D gene: NA
CDR3 protein: CASSYLGYGTEAFF
CDR3 DNA: TGTGCCAGCAGTTACCTGGGCTACGGCACTGAAGCTTTCTTT

J gene: TRBJ2-7
clone size: NA
V gene: TRBV6-4
CDR3 length: 11
D gene: NA
CDR3 protein: CARAGRYEQYF
CDR3 DNA: TGTGCCCGCGCGGGTCGGTACGAGCAGTACTTC

J gene: TRBJ1-2
clone size: NA
V gene: TRBV5-6
CDR3 length: 16
D gene: TRBD1
CDR3 protein: CASSPSPGQGIYGYTF
CDR3 DNA: TGTGCCAGCAGCCCGTCACCGGGACAGGGCATCTATGGCTACACCTTC

J gene: TRBJ1-2
clone size: NA
V gene: TRBV6-5
CDR3 length: 15
D gene: TRBD1
CDR3 protein: CASSYSRGRGHGYTF
CDR3 DNA: TGTGCCAGCAGTTACTCGAGGGGCAGGGGGCATGGCTACACCTTC

J gene: TRBJ2-7
clone size: NA
V gene: TRBV18
CDR3 length: 12
D gene: NA
CDR3 protein: CATSGSGYEQYF
CDR3 DNA: TGTGCCACCTCAGGGTCGGGCTACGAGCAGTACTTC

J gene: TRBJ2-7
clone size: NA
V gene: TRBV11-2
CDR3 length: 16
D gene: NA
CDR3 protein: CASRHLGGAGSYEQYF
CDR3 DNA: TGTGCCAGCAGACACCTGGGGGGGGCAGGCTCCTACGAGCAGTACTTC